This T cell receptor (beta chain) was obtained from a study of blood T cells in healthy people across ages. The sample holds many counts of this clonotype. Its antigen is not known. Alongside a J-beta primer mix, a sample-barcoded 5' primer served in a second PCR lasting about 6 to 11 cycles. TCRdb independently ran MiXCR on the 5' RACE reads; one entry per CDR3 protein. Found here are about 500,000 distinct CDR3 sequences, about 25% of them singletons; the top ten hold around 10%. Germline V gene data show CDR1 as MDHEN and CDR2 as SYDVKM. This CDR3 contains 18 residues. With 6 bases removed from V and 4 bases from J, the gap between germline ends came to 24 bases. General study results and limits: Researchers judged that diversity estimates from one million T cells fell short of true values.

Researchers collected 7.5 to 10 milliliters of peripheral blood from every single donor. This sample was shared with a second study, whose subject was T cells of mothers and their children. That source adds: Input to cDNA synthesis comprised all extracted RNA, at a ratio of 1.5 ug per 15 ul. Reads obtained per mother exceeded 9 million TCR beta CDR3 reads, with roughly 3 million obtained per child.

Sequencing used blood. The genes are TRBV28 and TRBJ2-2; tentatively, D is TRBD1 or TRBD2 (5 bases each). The receptor was isolated from a boy between 10 and 17 years old in good health. The CDR3 DNA follows: TGTGCCAGCAGCCCGGGGCGAGTAGGACCCGGTGGCACCGGGGAGCTGTTTTTT. This codes for CASSPGRVGPGGTGELFF. Variable domain in full (rest from reference TRBV28 and TRBJ2-2): DVKVTQSSRYLVKRTGEKVFLECVQDMDHENMFWYRQDPGLGLRLIYFSYDVKMKEKGDIPEGYSVSREKKERFSLILESASTNQTSMYLCASSPGRVGPGGTGELFFGEGSRLTVL.